The 25 T cell receptor beta chains below all came from one sample that was sequenced in a study of blood T cell repertoires in COVID-19. Clones were read by immunoSEQ multiplex PCR, and TCRdb kept only the in-frame ones, dropping some. The sample yields 200,000 to 250,000 clones, approximately 90% seen once. The sample taken for sequencing was peripheral blood. Receptor source: a woman aged 50 to 60 with COVID-19, enrolled during active disease.

This clone was recorded a few times. The rearrangement joins TRBV15 to TRBJ2-7; 9 bases fit TRBD1. V lost 6 bases to trimming and J lost 5 bases; unmatched junction nucleotides: 5. This CDR3 has 13 amino acids. The germline V gene encodes CDR1 LNHNV and CDR2 YYDKDF (reference sequence). The DNA for the CDR3 is TGTGCCACCAGAGAACAGGGGGCCCACGAGCAGTACTTC. Translation gives CATREQGAHEQYF.

The chain joins TRBV27 to TRBJ2-2, with D possibly being TRBD2 (6 bases). The CDR3 length is 13 residues. Deletions cut 2 bases from V and 10 bases from J, with 11 bases between. Germline V gene data show CDR1 as MNHEY and CDR2 as SMNVEV (reference sequence). CDR3 amino acids: CASSLGSSAELFF. In DNA, the CDR3 is TGTGCCAGCAGTTTAGGGTCTAGCGCGGAGCTGTTTTTT.

J is TRBJ1-2 and V is TRBV9, with 7 bases that match TRBD1. After removal of 4 bases from V and 1 base from J, the junction contained 16 bases not matched to a gene. Looked up from germline, CDR1 is SGDLS and CDR2 is YYNGEE. The CDR3 consists of 18 residues. CDR3 DNA: TGTGCCAGCAGCTTAACCCCGACAGGGCGAGGTTTTAACTATGGCTACACCTTC. Protein product: CASSLTPTGRGFNYGYTF.

The gene calls are TRBV7-9 and TRBJ2-3; TRBD2 is a possible D gene (5 bases). Germline V gives CDR1 SEHNR, CDR2 FQNEAQ (reference sequence). The CDR3 is 15 amino acids. Deletions cut 1 base from V and 2 bases from J, with 10 bases between. The CDR3 sequence: CASSLGLASTDTQYF. The CDR3 region has the DNA TGTGCCAGCAGCTTAGGCCTAGCATCCACAGATACGCAGTATTTT.

This clone was seen once. The chain has TRBV29-1 and TRBJ1-5; 7 bases are shared with TRBD1. CDR1 and CDR2 (germline): SQVTM, ANQGSEA. V was pared by 3 bases and J by 1 base, with 3 bases of the junction left unmatched. The CDR3 is 14 residues long. The CDR3 sequence: CSVDTGASNQPQHF. In DNA, the CDR3 is TGCAGCGTTGATACAGGGGCGAGCAATCAGCCCCAGCATTTT. Complete variable domain (other parts from reference TRBV29-1 and TRBJ1-5): SAVISQKPSRDICQRGTSLTIQCQVDSQVTMMFWYRQQPGQSLTLIATANQGSEATYESGFVIDKFPISRPNLTFSTLTVSNMSPEDSSIYLCSVDTGASNQPQHFGDGTRLSIL.

This rearrangement joins TRBV5-8 to TRBJ1-4; no clear D. Germline CDR1 reads SGHTS; CDR2 reads YDEGEE. The CDR3 covers 16 residues. The V and J ends lost 0 bases and 7 bases respectively, with 16 bases between them. The CDR3 sequence is CASSLGLRSEAEKLFF. The CDR3 DNA reads as TGTGCCAGCAGCTTGGGGTTGCGCAGCGAGGCTGAAAAACTGTTTTTT.

The chain is built from TRBV30 and TRBJ1-4, with 7 bases matching TRBD1. Germline CDR1 and CDR2: GTSNPN and SVGIG (reference sequence). The V gene end was trimmed by 1 base and the J gene end by 9 bases; junction bases not matched to a gene: 5. CDR3 size: 13 residues. CDR3 residues: CAWSEQGSKKLFF. In DNA form, the CDR3 reads TGTGCCTGGAGTGAACAGGGGAGTAAAAAACTGTTTTTT.

The chain is built from TRBV6-5 and TRBJ1-6; perhaps TRBD1 as D (6 bases). There are 16 residues in the CDR3. Looked up from germline, CDR1 is MNHEY and CDR2 is SVGAGI. The germline V and J ends were trimmed by 4 bases and 9 bases, with 19 bases remaining between them. CDR3 sequence reads: CASSFFNLDRGSPLHF. As DNA, the CDR3 is TGTGCCAGCAGTTTCTTCAATTTGGACAGAGGTTCACCCCTCCACTTT.

The chain links TRBV7-9 to TRBJ1-6; 8 nucleotides match TRBD1. Unmatched junction bases numbered 10, after V lost 2 bases and J lost 10 bases. The CDR3 is 16 amino acids. In germline, CDR1 is SEHNR, CDR2 FQNEAQ (reference sequence). CDR3 DNA: TGTGCCAGCAGCTTACCAAGAGGACAGGGAGGATCACCCCTCCACTTT. It is translated as CASSLPRGQGGSPLHF. Looking up the rest from reference TRBV7-9 and TRBJ1-6 gives the full variable domain: DTGVSQNPRHKITKRGQNVTFRCDPISEHNRLYWYRQTLGQGPEFLTYFQNEAQLEKSRLLSDRFSAERPKGSFSTLEIQRTEQGDSAMYLCASSLPRGQGGSPLHFGNGTRLTVT.

This chain links TRBV5-6 with TRBJ1-2; unclear D gene. This CDR3 is built from 14 residues. Per the germline V gene, CDR1 is SGHDT and CDR2 is YYEEEE. V was pared by 0 bases and J by 7 bases, with 13 bases between. The CDR3 sequence is CASSLDGESFGYTF. The CDR3 region has the DNA TGTGCCAGCAGCTTGGACGGGGAATCGTTTGGCTACACCTTC.

The DNA for the CDR3 is TGTGCCAGCAGTTTACAGCAGGGGATGAACACTGAAGCTTTCTTT. Amino acid sequence: CASSLQQGMNTEAFF. The genes are TRBV28 and TRBJ1-1, with D perhaps TRBD1 (6 bases). The V gene's germline CDR1 is MDHEN and CDR2 SYDVKM. The CDR3 is 15 residues long. Between the trimmed V and J ends, which lost 2 bases and 0 bases, there was a span of 10 bases. Variable domain in full (rest from reference TRBV28 and TRBJ1-1): DVKVTQSSRYLVKRTGEKVFLECVQDMDHENMFWYRQDPGLGLRLIYFSYDVKMKEKGDIPEGYSVSREKKERFSLILESASTNQTSMYLCASSLQQGMNTEAFFGQGTRLTVV.

This sequence joins TRBV20-1 and TRBJ2-7; possible D gene TRBD1, 6 bases. The CDR3 is 12 residues long. Trimming removed 3 bases from V and 4 bases from J, with 10 bases in between. CDR1 and CDR2 (germline): DFQATT, SNEGSKA (reference sequence). CDR3 DNA: TGCAGTGCTAGTGGGACACGGTACGAGCAGTACTTC. Its translation: CSASGTRYEQYF.

This clone has a single count. The V call is TRBV6-5, the J call TRBJ2-7, with D possibly TRBD1 on 6 matching bases. The CDR3 covers 13 residues. V lost 5 bases, J lost 1 base, and 9 bases lay in between. From germline, CDR1 is MNHEY and CDR2 SVGAGI. CDR3 region: CASSLGQSYEQYF. DNA of the CDR3: TGTGCCAGCAGTCTCGGACAGTCCTACGAGCAGTACTTC.

The chain carries TRBV5-8 and TRBJ2-3; 10 positions agree with TRBD1. Germline V gene sequence: CDR1 SGHTS, CDR2 YDEGEE. This CDR3 is built from 16 residues. The junction had 10 bases not matched to a gene; V was cut back by 4 bases and J by 5 bases. CDR3 sequence: CASSPEGQGVQDTQYF. Here the CDR3 DNA reads TGTGCCAGCAGCCCGGAAGGACAGGGGGTGCAAGATACGCAGTATTTT.

The rearrangement joins TRBV10-3 to TRBJ2-5; 10 bases are shared with TRBD1. From germline, CDR1 is ENHRY and CDR2 SYGVKD. V lost 0 bases, J lost 4 bases, and 2 bases stayed unmatched. The CDR3 covers 15 residues. CDR3 in amino acids: CAISESDRGRETQYF. In nucleotides, the CDR3 is TGTGCCATCAGTGAGTCAGACAGGGGGCGAGAGACCCAGTACTTC.

The chain is built from TRBV2 and TRBJ2-4, with 10 bases aligning to TRBD1. The CDR3 totals 20 residues. V was pared by 2 bases and J by 2 bases, with 15 bases of the junction left unmatched. Germline V gene data show CDR1 as SNHLY and CDR2 as FYNNEI. CDR3 coding DNA: TGTGCCAGCAGTGAACGGCTTAACGGTGGACAGGGGGTGTCCAAAAACATTCAGTACTTC. This gives the protein CASSERLNGGQGVSKNIQYF. Drawing the rest from reference TRBV2 and TRBJ2-4, the complete variable domain is EPEVTQTPSHQVTQMGQEVILRCVPISNHLYFYWYRQILGQKVEFLVSFYNNEISEKSEIFDDQFSVERPDGSNFTLKIRSTKLEDSAMYFCASSERLNGGQGVSKNIQYFGAGTRLSVL.

The chain is built from TRBV10-3 and TRBJ2-2; 7 bases align to TRBD1. This CDR3 is built from 13 residues. Germline lookup yields CDR1 ENHRY and CDR2 SYGVKD. V lost 11 bases and J lost 1; bases outside the gene matches: 4. The DNA for the CDR3 is TGTGCCTCCGGGACAGTGAACACCGGGGAGCTGTTTTTT. Amino acids: CASGTVNTGELFF.

Details on this clone: Compared with germline, one end of the junction differs, possibly owing to a read error. This chain uses TRBV28 with TRBJ2-1, with 8 bases aligning to TRBD1. The CDR3 has 13 residues. Germline lookup yields CDR1 MDHEN and CDR2 SYDVKM. This CDR3 reads CASIGDSRQGSVF. In nucleotides, the CDR3 is TGTGCCAGCATCGGCGATTCAAGACAGGGGAGCGTCTTC.

V usage is TRBV21-1 and J usage is TRBJ1-5. TRBV21-1 is a pseudogene locus. The CDR3 covers 16 residues. The DNA of the CDR3 is TGTGCCAGCAGCAAAGAAGAAATATACTGTAATAATACCCAGCATTTT. Translated, it gives CASSKEEIYCNNTQHF.

The CDR3: CASSQTANYGYTF. In DNA, the CDR3 is TGCGCCAGCAGTCAGACAGCTAACTATGGCTACACCTTC. The chain couples TRBV5-1 to TRBJ1-2; TRBD1 is a possible D gene (5 bases). V gave up 5 bases and J gave up 0 bases, with 8 bases separating them. Germline CDR1 and CDR2: SGHRS and YFSETQ. This CDR3 region has 13 residues. The complete variable domain, with remaining parts taken from reference TRBV5-1 and TRBJ1-2, reads KAGVTQTPRYLIKTRGQQVTLSCSPISGHRSVSWYQQTPGQGLQFLFEYFSETQRNKGNFPGRFSGRQFSNSRSEMNVSTLELGDSALYLCASSQTANYGYTFGSGTRLTVV.

The chain recombines TRBV6-2 or TRBV6-3 with TRBJ2-1; 8 bases align to TRBD1. From germline, CDR1 is MNHEY and CDR2 SVGEGT. J gave up 4 bases and V 2 bases, and 7 bases lay outside the gene matches. This CDR3 spans 16 amino acids. CDR3 nucleotide sequence: TGTGCCAGCAGTTACCAGGGGGCAAGCCCTTACAATGAGCAGTTCTTC. Translated: CASSYQGASPYNEQFF.

This chain joins TRBV25-1 and TRBJ1-2, with D perhaps matching TRBD1 (6 bases). Germline assignment: CDR1 MGHDK and CDR2 SYGVNS. CDR3 length: 16 residues. V lost 5 bases and J 9 bases, leaving 25 bases between the germline ends. Here the CDR3 DNA reads TGTGCCAGCAGTCCCCATGGTGGGCAGGGGTTATGGCGCTACACCTTC. Protein: CASSPHGGQGLWRYTF.

The chain combines TRBV18 with TRBJ2-6; D gene ambiguous. V was clipped by 3 bases and J by 0 bases, with 6 bases between them. The germline CDR1 and CDR2 sequences are KGHSH and LQKENI. CDR3 size: 15 residues. The CDR3 region has the DNA TGTGCCAGCTCACCCCTTAGCTCTGGGGCCAACGTCCTGACTTTC. This encodes CASSPLSSGANVLTF.

The chain uses TRBV30 and TRBJ1-2; 8 bases are shared with TRBD1. The germline V gene has CDR1 GTSNPN and CDR2 SVGIG (reference sequence). J gave up 9 bases and V 0 bases, and 6 bases lay outside the gene matches. CDR3 size: 13 residues. The CDR3 nucleotides read TGTGCCTGGAGTGTCCGGACAGGGACGCGCTACACCTTC. It specifies CAWSVRTGTRYTF.

In this sample, this clone turned up once. The V call is TRBV25-1, the J call TRBJ2-2; D is perhaps TRBD2 (5 bases). The CDR3 extends over 15 amino acids. Germline V gives CDR1 MGHDK, CDR2 SYGVNS. The V end lost 4 bases, the J end lost 7 bases, and 16 bases lay between the germline ends. CDR3 loop: CASSAPNSAGGELFF. The DNA of the CDR3 is TGTGCCAGCAGTGCCCCAAATAGCGCGGGCGGGGAGCTGTTTTTT.